The TCR beta chain described here comes from a study of shared clonotypes between healthy human individuals. Participating donors were healthy, HIV-negative adults free of recent acute infections or vaccinations. V was clipped by 3 bases and J by 1 base; unmatched bases: 0. CDR1 and CDR2 from the germline V gene are MGHDK and SYGVNS. This CDR3 spans 13 amino acids. An even split of each subset's genomic DNA across several immunoSEQ plates was performed. Assay: immunoSEQ multiplex PCR; the TCRdb copy retains only in-frame clones and omits some. The sample has about a million clones, more than 65% seen once.

Source material: memory CD4+ T cells sorted from blood. Subset in this sample: CD45RA-negative fraction. The rearrangement uses TRBV25-1 and TRBJ2-7; 7 nucleotides line up with TRBD1. This TCR derives from a man aged 18 to 30 in good health. CDR3 coding DNA: TGTGCCAGCAGTGAGGACAGGTCCTACGAGCAGTACTTC. Its translation is CASSEDRSYEQYF.